This T cell receptor (beta chain) was sequenced for a study of shared clonotypes between healthy human individuals. V was clipped by 6 bases and J by 9 bases; unmatched bases: 11. The CDR3 is 15 residues long. Germline CDR1 reads MNHEY; CDR2 reads SMNVEV (reference sequence). Original data processing: ImmunoSEQ supplied junction-only sequences lacking quality scores, so filtering was different. Produced via immunoSEQ multiplex PCR; TCRdb's table is partial and in-frame only. The DNA gave D and trimming, while V, J and clone size come from that table. The sample records over a million clones, roughly 74% being singletons.

Specimen: memory CD4+ T cells from PBMCs. Described subset: CD45RA-negative fraction. The source of this sequence is a man younger than 35 in good health. Some clones in this sample may be carry-over from other donors' samples. The chain combines TRBV27 with TRBJ2-1; 10 positions agree with TRBD2. The DNA of the CDR3 is TGTGCCAGCAGCCGGACTAGCGGCCCCCCCGGTGAGCAGTTCTTC. Protein product: CASSRTSGPPGEQFF.